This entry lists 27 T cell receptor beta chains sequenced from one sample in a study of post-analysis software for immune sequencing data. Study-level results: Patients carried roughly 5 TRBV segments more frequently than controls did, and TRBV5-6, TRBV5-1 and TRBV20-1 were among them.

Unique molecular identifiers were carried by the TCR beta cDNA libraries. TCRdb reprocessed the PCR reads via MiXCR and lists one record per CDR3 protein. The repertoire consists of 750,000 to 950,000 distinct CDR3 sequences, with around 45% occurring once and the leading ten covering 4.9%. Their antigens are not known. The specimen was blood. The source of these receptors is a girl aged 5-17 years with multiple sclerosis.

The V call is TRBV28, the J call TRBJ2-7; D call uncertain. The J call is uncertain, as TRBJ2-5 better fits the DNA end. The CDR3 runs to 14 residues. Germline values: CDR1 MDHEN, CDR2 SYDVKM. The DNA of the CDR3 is TGTGCCAGCAGTTCGGCTCTAGTTGGGAAGACCCAGTACTTC. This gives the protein CASSSALVGKTQYF.

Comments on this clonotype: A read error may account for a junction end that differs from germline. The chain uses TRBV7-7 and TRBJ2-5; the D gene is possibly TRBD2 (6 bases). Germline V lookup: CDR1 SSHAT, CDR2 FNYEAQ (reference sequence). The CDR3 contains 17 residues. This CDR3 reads CASSLGTSLRDSETQYF. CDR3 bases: TGTGCTAGCAGCTTAGGGACCTCTTTGCGGGATTCCGAGACCCAGTACTTC.

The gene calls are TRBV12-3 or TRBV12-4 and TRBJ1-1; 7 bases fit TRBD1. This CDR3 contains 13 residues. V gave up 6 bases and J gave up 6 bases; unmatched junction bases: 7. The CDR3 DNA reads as TGTGCCAGCAGCCCGACAGGGCCGGCTGAAGCTTTCTTT. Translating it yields CASSPTGPAEAFF.

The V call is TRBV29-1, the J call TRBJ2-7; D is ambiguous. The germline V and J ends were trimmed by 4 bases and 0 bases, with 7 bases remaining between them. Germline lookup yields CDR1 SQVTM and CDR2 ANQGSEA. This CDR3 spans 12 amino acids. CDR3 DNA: TGCAGCGTTGGTACCAGCTCCTACGAGCAGTACTTC. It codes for CSVGTSSYEQYF.

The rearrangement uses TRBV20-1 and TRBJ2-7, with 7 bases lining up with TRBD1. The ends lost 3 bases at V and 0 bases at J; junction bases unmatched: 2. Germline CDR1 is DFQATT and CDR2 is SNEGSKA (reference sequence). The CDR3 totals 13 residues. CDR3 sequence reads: CSARGQSSYEQYF. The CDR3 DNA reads TGCAGTGCTAGGGGACAGAGCTCCTACGAGCAGTACTTC.

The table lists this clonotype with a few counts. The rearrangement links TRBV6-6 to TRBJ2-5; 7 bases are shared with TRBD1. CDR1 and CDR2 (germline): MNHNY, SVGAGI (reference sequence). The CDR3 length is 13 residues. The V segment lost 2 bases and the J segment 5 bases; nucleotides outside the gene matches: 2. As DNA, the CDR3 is TGTGCCAGCAGTTACGTACAGGGGGAGACCCAGTACTTC. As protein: CASSYVQGETQYF.

The CDR3 region is CASSWPEGADTQYF. The CDR3, as DNA: TGTGCCAGCAGCTGGCCGGAGGGCGCAGATACGCAGTATTTT. The chain recombines TRBV12-3 or TRBV12-4 with TRBJ2-3, with D possibly matching TRBD2 (6 bases). The CDR3 is 14 residues long. With 6 bases removed from V and 4 bases from J, the gap between germline ends came to 14 bases.

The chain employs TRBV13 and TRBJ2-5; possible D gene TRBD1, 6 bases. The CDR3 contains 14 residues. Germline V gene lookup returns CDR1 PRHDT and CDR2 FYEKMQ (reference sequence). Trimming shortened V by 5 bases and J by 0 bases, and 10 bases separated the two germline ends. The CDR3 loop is CASSADSNQETQYF. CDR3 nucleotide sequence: TGTGCCAGCAGCGCGGACAGCAACCAAGAGACCCAGTACTTC.

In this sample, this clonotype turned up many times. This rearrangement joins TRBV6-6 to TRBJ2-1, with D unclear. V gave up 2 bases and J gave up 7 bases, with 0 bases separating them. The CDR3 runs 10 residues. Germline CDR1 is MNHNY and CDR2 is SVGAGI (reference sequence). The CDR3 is CASSYNEQFF. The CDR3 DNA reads TGTGCCAGCAGTTACAATGAGCAGTTCTTC.

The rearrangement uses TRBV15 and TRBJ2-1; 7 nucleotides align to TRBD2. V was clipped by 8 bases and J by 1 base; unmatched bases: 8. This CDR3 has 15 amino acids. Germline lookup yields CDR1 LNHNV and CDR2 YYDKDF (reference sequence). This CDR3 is CATRTSDWSYNEQFF. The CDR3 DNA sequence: TGTGCCACCCGGACTAGTGATTGGTCCTACAATGAGCAGTTCTTC.

The DNA of the CDR3 is TGTGCCAGCACCACGAGCCCTGGACAGGGTTCAGATACGCAGTATTTT. The encoded protein is CASTTSPGQGSDTQYF. The rearrangement links TRBV11-2 to TRBJ2-3; 8 bases line up with TRBD1. Germline V gene sequence: CDR1 SGHAT, CDR2 FQNNGV. After removal of 7 bases from V and 4 bases from J, the junction contained 13 bases not matched to a gene. The CDR3 runs to 16 residues. The variable domain in full, with the rest retrieved from reference TRBV11-2 and TRBJ2-3, is EAGVAQSPRYKIIEKRQSVAFWCNPISGHATLYWYQQILGQGPKLLIQFQNNGVVDDSQLPKDRFSAERLKGVDSTLKIQPAKLEDSAVYLCASTTSPGQGSDTQYFGPGTRLTVL.

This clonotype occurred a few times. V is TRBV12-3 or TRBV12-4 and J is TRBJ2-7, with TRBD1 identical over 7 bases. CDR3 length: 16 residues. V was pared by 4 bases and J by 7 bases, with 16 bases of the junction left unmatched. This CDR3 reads CASSSPDRESTWEQYF. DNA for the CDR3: TGTGCCAGCAGTTCCCCCGACAGGGAGTCTACATGGGAGCAGTACTTC.

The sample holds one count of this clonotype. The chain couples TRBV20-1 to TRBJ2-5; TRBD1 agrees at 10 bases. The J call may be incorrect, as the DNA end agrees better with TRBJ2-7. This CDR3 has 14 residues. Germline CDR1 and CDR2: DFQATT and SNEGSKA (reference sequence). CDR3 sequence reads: CSARDGTGVVEQYF. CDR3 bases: TGCAGTGCTAGAGACGGGACAGGGGTTGTCGAGCAGTACTTC.

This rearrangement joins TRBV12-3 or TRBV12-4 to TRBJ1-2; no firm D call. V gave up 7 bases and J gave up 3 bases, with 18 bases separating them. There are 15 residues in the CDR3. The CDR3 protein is CASTLRRASDYGYTF. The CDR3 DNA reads TGTGCCAGCACCTTACGCCGGGCATCCGACTATGGCTACACCTTC.

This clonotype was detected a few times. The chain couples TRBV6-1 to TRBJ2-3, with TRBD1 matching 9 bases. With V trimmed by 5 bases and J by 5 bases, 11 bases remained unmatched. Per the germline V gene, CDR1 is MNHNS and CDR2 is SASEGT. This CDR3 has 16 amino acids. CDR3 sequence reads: CASSHRRDREIDTQYF. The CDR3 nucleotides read TGTGCCAGCAGTCACCGCCGGGACAGGGAAATAGATACGCAGTATTTT.

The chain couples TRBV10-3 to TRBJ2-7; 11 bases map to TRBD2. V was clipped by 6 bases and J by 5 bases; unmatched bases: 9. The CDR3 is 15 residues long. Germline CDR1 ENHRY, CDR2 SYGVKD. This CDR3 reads CAIRRTSGPQDEQYF. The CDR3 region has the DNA TGTGCCATCAGAAGGACTAGCGGGCCTCAAGACGAGCAGTACTTC.

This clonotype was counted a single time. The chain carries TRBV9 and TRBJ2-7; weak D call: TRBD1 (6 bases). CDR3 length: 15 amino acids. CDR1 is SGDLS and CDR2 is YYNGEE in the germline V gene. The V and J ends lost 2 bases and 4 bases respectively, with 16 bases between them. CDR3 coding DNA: TGTGCCAGCAGCGTGCCCAGGGACACCCGATACGAGCAGTACTTC. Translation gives CASSVPRDTRYEQYF.

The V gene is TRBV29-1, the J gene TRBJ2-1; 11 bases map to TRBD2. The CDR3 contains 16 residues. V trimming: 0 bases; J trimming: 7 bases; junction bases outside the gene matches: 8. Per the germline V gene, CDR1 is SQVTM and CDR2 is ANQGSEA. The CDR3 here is CSVEEFLAGGTNEQFF. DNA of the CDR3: TGCAGCGTTGAAGAATTCCTAGCGGGAGGAACGAATGAGCAGTTCTTC.

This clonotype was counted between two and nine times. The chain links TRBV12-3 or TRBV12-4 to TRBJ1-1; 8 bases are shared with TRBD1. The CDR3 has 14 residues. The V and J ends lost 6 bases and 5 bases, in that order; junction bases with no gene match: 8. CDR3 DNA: TGTGCCAGCAGACTAACAGGGGGGCCGACTGAAGCTTTCTTT. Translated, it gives CASRLTGGPTEAFF.

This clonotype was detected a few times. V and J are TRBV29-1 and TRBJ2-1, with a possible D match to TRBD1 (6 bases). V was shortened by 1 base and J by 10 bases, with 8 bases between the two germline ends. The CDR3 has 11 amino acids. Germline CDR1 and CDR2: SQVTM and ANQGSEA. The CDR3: CSVEARGEQFF. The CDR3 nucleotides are TGCAGCGTTGAAGCCAGGGGAGAGCAGTTCTTC.

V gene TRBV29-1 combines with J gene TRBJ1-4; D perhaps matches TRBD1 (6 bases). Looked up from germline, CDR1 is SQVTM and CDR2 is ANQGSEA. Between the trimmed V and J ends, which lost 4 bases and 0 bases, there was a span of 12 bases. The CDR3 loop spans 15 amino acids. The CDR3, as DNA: TGCAGCGTTGTGGCAGGGGCCGCAACTAATGAAAAACTGTTTTTT. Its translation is CSVVAGAATNEKLFF.

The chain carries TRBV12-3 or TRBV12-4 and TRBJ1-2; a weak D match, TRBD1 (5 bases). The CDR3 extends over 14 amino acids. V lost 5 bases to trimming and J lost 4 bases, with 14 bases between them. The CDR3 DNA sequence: TGTGCCAGCAGTCCCCTGGGGGGAGGCTATGGCTACACCTTC. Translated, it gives CASSPLGGGYGYTF.

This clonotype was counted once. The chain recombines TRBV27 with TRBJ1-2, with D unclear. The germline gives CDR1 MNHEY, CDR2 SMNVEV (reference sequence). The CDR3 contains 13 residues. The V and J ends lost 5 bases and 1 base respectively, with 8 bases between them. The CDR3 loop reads CASSAPSNYGYTF. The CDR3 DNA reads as TGTGCCAGCAGTGCCCCCAGTAACTATGGCTACACCTTC.

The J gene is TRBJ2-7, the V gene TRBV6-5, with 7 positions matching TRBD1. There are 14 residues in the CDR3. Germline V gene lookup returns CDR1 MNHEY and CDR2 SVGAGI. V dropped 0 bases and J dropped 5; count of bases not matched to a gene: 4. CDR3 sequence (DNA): TGTGCCAGCAGTTACTCACAGGGGTGCCACGAGCAGTACTTC. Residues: CASSYSQGCHEQYF.

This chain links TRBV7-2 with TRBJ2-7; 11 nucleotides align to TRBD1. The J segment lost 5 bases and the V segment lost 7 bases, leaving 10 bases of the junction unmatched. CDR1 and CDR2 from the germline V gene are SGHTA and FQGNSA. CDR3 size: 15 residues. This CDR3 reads CASIHGQGAIDEQYF. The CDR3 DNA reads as TGTGCCAGCATCCATGGACAGGGGGCTATAGACGAGCAGTACTTC. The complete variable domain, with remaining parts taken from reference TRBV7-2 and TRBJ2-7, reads GAGVSQSPSNKVTEKGKDVELRCDPISGHTALYWYRQSLGQGLEFLIYFQGNSAPDKSGLPSDRFSAERTGGSVSTLTIQRTQQEDSAVYLCASIHGQGAIDEQYFGPGTRLTVT.

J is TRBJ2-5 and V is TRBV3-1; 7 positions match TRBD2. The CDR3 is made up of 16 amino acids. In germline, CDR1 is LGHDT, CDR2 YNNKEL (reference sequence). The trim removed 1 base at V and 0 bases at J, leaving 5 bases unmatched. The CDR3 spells CASSQGIAGNQETQYF. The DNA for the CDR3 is TGTGCCAGCAGCCAAGGGATAGCGGGTAACCAAGAGACCCAGTACTTC.

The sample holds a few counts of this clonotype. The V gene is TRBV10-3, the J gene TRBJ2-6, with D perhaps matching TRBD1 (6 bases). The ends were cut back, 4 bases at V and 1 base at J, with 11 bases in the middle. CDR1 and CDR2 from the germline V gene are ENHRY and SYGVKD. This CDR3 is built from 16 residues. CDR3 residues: CAISVGGTSGANVLTF. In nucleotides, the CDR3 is TGTGCCATCAGTGTAGGGGGTACATCTGGGGCCAACGTCCTGACTTTC.